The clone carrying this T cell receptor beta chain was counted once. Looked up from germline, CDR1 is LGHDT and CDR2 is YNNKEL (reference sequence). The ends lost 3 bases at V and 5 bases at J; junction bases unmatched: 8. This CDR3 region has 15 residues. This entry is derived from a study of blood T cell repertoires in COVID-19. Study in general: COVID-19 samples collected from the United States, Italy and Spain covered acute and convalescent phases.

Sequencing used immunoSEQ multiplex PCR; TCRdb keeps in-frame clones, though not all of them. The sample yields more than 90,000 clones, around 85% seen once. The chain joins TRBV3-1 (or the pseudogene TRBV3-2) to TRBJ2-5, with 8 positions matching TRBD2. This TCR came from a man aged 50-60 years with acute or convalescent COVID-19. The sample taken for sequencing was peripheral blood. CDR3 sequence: CASSQGRGGYETQYF. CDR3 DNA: TGTGCCAGCAGCCAGGGTCGGGGGGGCTACGAGACCCAGTACTTC.